This T cell receptor beta chain originates from a study of T-cell reconstitution after alpha-beta-depleted transplantation in children (dated by TCRdb to about 2016). For context, the study as a whole: The study quantitatively tracked T-cell immune reconstitution after TCRalphabeta/CD19-depleted allogeneic hematopoietic cell transplantation in children using TCR repertoire profiling.

The treatment or condition label, as the study defines it: allogeneic hematopoietic cell transplantation with graft depleted of TCRalphabeta T cells and CD19 B cells. The children who served as transplant recipients had been given grafts of TCRalphabeta/CD19-depleted allogeneic hematopoietic cells. Library method: PCR. Reads for this sample came from an Illumina HiSeq 2500. Molecular barcoding was employed in the preparation of TCR libraries, with unique molecular identifiers being used to normalize TCRbeta repertoire quantification. TCRdb reran the public reads through fastp at Q25 and MiXCR, keeping productive beta chains. Merged by CDR3 protein, the rows form single entries marked with the most common genes and DNA. Recorded for this sample are 440,000 or so distinct CDR3 sequences; around 46% of them occurred a single time. The top ten clonotypes cover roughly a quarter of the sample. Broad study findings and their caveats: Over the following months the frequencies of hyperexpanded clones went down, and after one year T-cell counts and TCRbeta diversity were mostly credited to newly produced T cells. About two months after transplant, the apparently early recovery of alphabetaT-cell counts reportedly depended on just several hundred clones that had expanded rapidly and came from non-depleted graft cells. The high TCRbeta diversity at day 60 in some patients was ascribed to recipient T cells and intrathymic progenitors that had survived conditioning.

There are 17 amino acids in the CDR3, from cysteine to phenylalanine inclusive. Only the CDR3 DNA is retained, 51 bases long and in frame from the first base. Trimming removed 7 bases from V and 4 bases from J, leaving 26 bases between the germline ends. CDR1 SGHRS and CDR2 YFSETQ were looked up in the germline V gene. Points on this clonotype: The antigen it binds to is not known. Base qualities are not at hand, and no much larger clone is one base apart.

Sequencing used PBMCs, obtained before TCRalphabeta/CD19-depleted stem cell transplant. Here the chain combines TRBV5-1 and TRBJ1-1, and possibly TRBD1, on 5 matching bases. The sequence derives from a girl under 10 years old with aplastic anemia, due to receive a stem cell transplant. CDR3 loop: CASGLRGEDGDRTEAFF. The nucleotides read TGCGCCAGCGGGCTTAGGGGCGAGGATGGGGATCGCACTGAAGCTTTCTTT. Supplemented by the reference TRBV5-1 and TRBJ1-1 proteins around the CDR3, the complete variable domain is KAGVTQTPRYLIKTRGQQVTLSCSPISGHRSVSWYQQTPGQGLQFLFEYFSETQRNKGNFPGRFSGRQFSNSRSEMNVSTLELGDSALYLCASGLRGEDGDRTEAFFGQGTRLTVV.